This T cell receptor beta chain came from a study of cytomegalovirus exposure and HLA in healthy donors. Measured with immunoSEQ multiplex PCR; TCRdb has only the in-frame clones, and not every one. Of roughly 120,000 clones detected, 90% to 95% appear once; the ten largest clones hold roughly 1.3%. CDR1 SGHDT and CDR2 YYEEEE come from the germline V gene. This CDR3 has 15 residues. With 0 bases clipped from V and 3 bases from J, the junction kept 0 bases outside the gene matches. The chain is built from TRBV5-6 and TRBJ2-3; 11 positions agree with TRBD2. The receptor comes from a woman between 18 and 29 years old in good health and CMV-seronegative. Sequencing was performed on PBMCs. The CDR3 spells CASSLASGGTDTQYF. The CDR3 DNA sequence: TGTGCCAGCAGCTTGGCTAGCGGGGGGACAGATACGCAGTATTTT.